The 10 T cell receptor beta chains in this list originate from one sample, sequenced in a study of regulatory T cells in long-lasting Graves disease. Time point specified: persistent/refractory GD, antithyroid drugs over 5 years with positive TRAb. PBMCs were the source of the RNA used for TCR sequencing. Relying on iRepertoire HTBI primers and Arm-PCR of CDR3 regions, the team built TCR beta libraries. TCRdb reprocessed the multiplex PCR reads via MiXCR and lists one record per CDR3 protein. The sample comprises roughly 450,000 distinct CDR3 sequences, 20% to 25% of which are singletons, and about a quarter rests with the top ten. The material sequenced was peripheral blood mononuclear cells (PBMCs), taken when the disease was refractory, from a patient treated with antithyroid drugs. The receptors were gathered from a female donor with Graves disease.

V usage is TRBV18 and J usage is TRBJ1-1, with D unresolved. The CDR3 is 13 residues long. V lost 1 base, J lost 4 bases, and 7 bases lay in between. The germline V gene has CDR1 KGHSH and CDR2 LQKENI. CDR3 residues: CASSPRVTTEAFF. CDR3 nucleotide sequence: TGTGCCAGCTCACCACGTGTCACCACTGAAGCTTTCTTT.

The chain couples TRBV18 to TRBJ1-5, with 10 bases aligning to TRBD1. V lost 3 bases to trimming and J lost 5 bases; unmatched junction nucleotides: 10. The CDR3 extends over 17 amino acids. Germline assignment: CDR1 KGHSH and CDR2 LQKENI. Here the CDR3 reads CASSPFPDRGLHQPQHF. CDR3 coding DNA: TGTGCCAGCTCACCCTTTCCGGACAGGGGGTTACATCAGCCCCAGCATTTT. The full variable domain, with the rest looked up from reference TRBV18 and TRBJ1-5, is NAGVMQNPRHLVRRRGQEARLRCSPMKGHSHVYWYRQLPEEGLKFMVYLQKENIIDESGMPKERFSAEFPKEGPSILRIQQVVRGDSAAYFCASSPFPDRGLHQPQHFGDGTRLSIL.

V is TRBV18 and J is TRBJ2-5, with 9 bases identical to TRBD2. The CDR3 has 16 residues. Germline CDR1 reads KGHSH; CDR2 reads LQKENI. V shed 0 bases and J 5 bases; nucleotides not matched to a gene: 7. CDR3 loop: CASSPPAGGPDETQYF. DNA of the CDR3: TGTGCCAGCTCACCACCGGCGGGAGGGCCGGACGAGACCCAGTACTTC.

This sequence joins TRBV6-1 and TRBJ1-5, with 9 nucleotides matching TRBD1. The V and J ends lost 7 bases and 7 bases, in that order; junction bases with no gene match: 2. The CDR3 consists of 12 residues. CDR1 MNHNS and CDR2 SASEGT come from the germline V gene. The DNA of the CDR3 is TGTGCCAGCAAACAGGGGGCACAGCCCCAGCATTTT. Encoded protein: CASKQGAQPQHF.

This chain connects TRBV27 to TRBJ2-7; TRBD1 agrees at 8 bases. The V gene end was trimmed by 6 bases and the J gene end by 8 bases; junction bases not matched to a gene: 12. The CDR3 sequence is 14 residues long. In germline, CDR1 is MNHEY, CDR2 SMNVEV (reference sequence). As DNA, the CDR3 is TGTGCCAGCAGAGACGGGACAGGACCCTATCAGCAGTACTTC. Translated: CASRDGTGPYQQYF.

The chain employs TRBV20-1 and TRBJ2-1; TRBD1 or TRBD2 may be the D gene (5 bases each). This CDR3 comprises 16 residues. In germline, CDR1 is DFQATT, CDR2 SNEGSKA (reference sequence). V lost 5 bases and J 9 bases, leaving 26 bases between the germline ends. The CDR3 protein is CSAQPWTGTDFGEQFF. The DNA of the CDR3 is TGCAGTGCTCAACCTTGGACCGGGACCGATTTCGGTGAGCAGTTCTTC.

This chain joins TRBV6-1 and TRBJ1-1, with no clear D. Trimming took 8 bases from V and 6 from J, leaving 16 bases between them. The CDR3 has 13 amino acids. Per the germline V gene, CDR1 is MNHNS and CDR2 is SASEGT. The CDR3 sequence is CASAASRSSEAFF. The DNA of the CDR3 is TGTGCCAGCGCCGCTAGTCGGAGTTCTGAAGCTTTCTTT.

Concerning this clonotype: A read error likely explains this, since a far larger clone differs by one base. The CDR3: CASSSGTSNQPQHF. The CDR3 bases are TGTGCCAGCAGCTCCGGGACAAGCAATCAGCCCCAGCATTTT. The V gene is TRBV2, the J gene TRBJ1-5, with D possibly being TRBD1 (6 bases). Trimming shortened V by 6 bases and J by 1 base, and 10 bases separated the two germline ends. This CDR3 has 14 amino acids. CDR1 and CDR2 (germline): SNHLY, FYNNEI.

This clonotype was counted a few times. CDR3 sequence (DNA): TGTGCCAGCAGCCAAGCACTGCTGAACACTGAAGCTTTCTTT. This translates into CASSQALLNTEAFF. V is TRBV14 and J is TRBJ1-1; D is undetermined. V gave up 1 base and J gave up 0 bases, with 6 bases separating them. The CDR3 extends over 14 amino acids. Germline V lookup: CDR1 SGHDN, CDR2 FVKESK. The variable domain in full, with the rest retrieved from reference TRBV14 and TRBJ1-1, is EAGVTQFPSHSVIEKGQTVTLRCDPISGHDNLYWYRRVMGKEIKFLLHFVKESKQDESGMPNNRFLAERTGGTYSTLKVQPAELEDSGVYFCASSQALLNTEAFFGQGTRLTVV.

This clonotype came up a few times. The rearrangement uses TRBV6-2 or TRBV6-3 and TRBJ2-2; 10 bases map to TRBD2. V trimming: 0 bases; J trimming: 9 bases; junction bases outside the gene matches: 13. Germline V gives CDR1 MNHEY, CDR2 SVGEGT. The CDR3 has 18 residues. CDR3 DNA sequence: TGTGCCAGCAGTTACTCGGATCCAGCGGGAGGGAATCCCCGGGAGCTGTTTTTT. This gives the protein CASSYSDPAGGNPRELFF.